This T cell receptor beta chain stems from a study of OX40 agonist ivuxolimab in advanced cancers. At the level of the study: Patients were treated with ivuxolimab, an agonistic anti-OX40 (CD134) antibody. The study gave patients intravenous ivuxolimab at 0.01 to 10 mg/kg every 2 weeks. The dose-escalation cohort was just under 85% male, with a mean age of about 60 years, ranging roughly 23 to 79.

The assay was immunoSEQ multiplex PCR, and TCRdb's table has in-frame clones only and misses some. The sample includes about 36,000 clones, about 81% of them seen just once. For this clone: The germline gene is not matched at one end of the junction; a read error may be the cause. Other DNA sequences in the sample encode the same CDR3.

This receptor was taken from an adult with an advanced solid tumor such as melanoma, head and neck, liver or kidney cancer. The sequences come from CD4+ or CD8+ T cells sorted from blood, collected in a trial of the OX40 agonist ivuxolimab.

As DNA, the CDR3 is TGTGCCAGTAGCTCCATGGGGGGCAGAAACATTCAGTACTTC. Its translation is CASSSMGGRNIQYF. The V and J genes are TRBV7-2 and TRBJ2-4, with D possibly being TRBD1 or TRBD2 (6 bases each). The germline gives CDR1 SGHTA, CDR2 FQGNSA. The CDR3 contains 14 residues.